Given below is one T cell receptor beta chain in context. Its target is not known. The source of the sample is a study of cytomegalovirus exposure and HLA in healthy donors. About the research overall: From HLA-typed donors, an early data release held tens of millions of unique TCRs. Regarding the study as a whole: Analysis was performed later, and it showed HLA-associated TCR beta chains to be more clonally expanded than equally common others. The study reported that TCR beta sequences accurately predicted HLA-A and HLA-B alleles in most subjects. Later analysis suggested most CMV-associated TCR beta chains were HLA-restricted.

Primers: 60 Vbeta forward and 13 Jbeta reverse. Sequencing used immunoSEQ multiplex PCR; TCRdb keeps in-frame clones, though not all of them. The profile shows 100,000 to 150,000 clones, approximately 78% of them singletons. From germline, CDR1 is MDHEN and CDR2 SYDVKM. The CDR3 is made up of 16 amino acids. V dropped 5 bases and J dropped 0 bases, with 14 bases sitting between them. The source of this sequence is a man between 40 and 49 years old in good health and CMV-seronegative. The V and J genes are TRBV28 and TRBJ2-1; D is perhaps TRBD1 (5 bases). The material sequenced was PBMCs. As DNA, the CDR3 is TGTGCCAGCAGTGAATTGACAGCCAGCTCCTACAATGAGCAGTTCTTC. It encodes CASSELTASSYNEQFF.